These 15 T cell receptor beta chains came from one sample sequenced in a study of blood T cell repertoires in COVID-19. Clones were read by immunoSEQ multiplex PCR, and TCRdb kept only the in-frame ones, dropping some. The sample records a few hundred thousand clones, roughly nine tenths being singletons. The sequencing sample was made of PBMCs or T cells enriched from blood (not recorded which). All receptors derive from a woman aged 50 to 60 in a cohort exposed to, infected with or recovered from COVID-19 (not recorded which).

The chain joins TRBV4-3 to TRBJ1-1; D not resolved. Between the trimmed V and J ends, which lost 0 bases and 0 bases, there was a span of 5 bases. The germline V gene has CDR1 LGHNA and CDR2 YSLEER. The CDR3 consists of 14 residues. The CDR3 region has the DNA TGCGCCAGCAGCCAAGACAGATTGAACACTGAAGCTTTCTTT. Amino acids: CASSQDRLNTEAFF.

V usage is TRBV19 and J usage is TRBJ2-1; TRBD1 agrees at 11 bases. The V gene end was trimmed by 0 bases and the J gene end by 4 bases; junction bases not matched to a gene: 8. The V gene's germline CDR1 is LNHDA and CDR2 SQIVND (reference sequence). This CDR3 region has 18 residues. CDR3: CASSIDPDRGRRYNEQFF. CDR3 in DNA: TGTGCCAGTAGTATAGATCCGGACAGGGGGCGCAGGTACAATGAGCAGTTCTTC. Complete variable domain (other parts from reference TRBV19 and TRBJ2-1): DGGITQSPKYLFRKEGQNVTLSCEQNLNHDAMYWYRQDPGQGLRLIYYSQIVNDFQKGDIAEGYSVSREKKESFPLTVTSAQKNPTAFYLCASSIDPDRGRRYNEQFFGPGTRLTVL.

The rearrangement uses TRBV10-3 and TRBJ1-1, with unresolved D. The V end lost 6 bases, the J end lost 2 bases, and 13 bases lay between the germline ends. The germline V gene encodes CDR1 ENHRY and CDR2 SYGVKD. CDR3 length: 14 amino acids. CDR3 loop: CAIRGSEENTEAFF. DNA for the CDR3: TGTGCCATCAGAGGCTCGGAGGAAAACACTGAAGCTTTCTTT.

In its sample, this clone was seen many times. The chain is built from TRBV7-9 and TRBJ2-7, with D maybe TRBD1 (6 bases). Germline CDR1 is SEHNR and CDR2 is FQNEAQ (reference sequence). The CDR3 extends over 15 amino acids. Trimming shortened V by 5 bases and J by 0 bases, and 14 bases separated the two germline ends. DNA of the CDR3: TGTGCCAGCAGCACAGTGACAGGACACTCCTACGAGCAGTACTTC. This sequence encodes CASSTVTGHSYEQYF. Using reference TRBV7-9 and TRBJ2-7 for the parts outside the CDR3, the full variable domain is DTGVSQNPRHKITKRGQNVTFRCDPISEHNRLYWYRQTLGQGPEFLTYFQNEAQLEKSRLLSDRFSAERPKGSFSTLEIQRTEQGDSAMYLCASSTVTGHSYEQYFGPGTRLTVT.

The rearrangement uses TRBV6-5 and TRBJ1-6; possibly TRBD1 for D (6 bases). This CDR3 contains 16 residues. V shed 2 bases and J shed 9 bases, with 17 bases lying between them. Germline CDR1 MNHEY, CDR2 SVGAGI. The CDR3 loop reads CASSYPTGLGGSPLHF. For the CDR3, the DNA is TGTGCCAGCAGTTACCCGACAGGACTGGGTGGTTCACCCCTCCACTTT.

The rearrangement uses TRBV4-3 and TRBJ1-2; 9 bases align to TRBD1. The V gene end was trimmed by 1 base and the J gene end by 8 bases; junction bases not matched to a gene: 5. This CDR3 has 14 residues. The V gene's germline CDR1 is LGHNA and CDR2 YSLEER. The CDR3 region is CASSQAGTGYGYTF. The CDR3 DNA follows: TGCGCCAGCAGCCAAGCTGGGACAGGGTACGGCTACACCTTC.

V and J are TRBV30 and TRBJ2-2; a possible D gene is TRBD1 (6 bases). V lost 4 bases to trimming and J lost 5 bases, with 14 bases between them. Germline V CDR1 and CDR2: GTSNPN, SVGIG (reference sequence). The CDR3 is 14 residues long. The CDR3: CAWKDRLLTGELFF. CDR3 bases: TGTGCCTGGAAGGACAGACTCCTTACCGGGGAGCTGTTTTTT. Full variable domain (outside the CDR3, taken from reference TRBV30 and TRBJ2-2): SQTIHQWPATLVQPVGSPLSLECTVEGTSNPNLYWYRQAAGRGLQLLFYSVGIGQISSEVPQNLSASRPQDRQFILSSKKLLLSDSGFYLCAWKDRLLTGELFFGEGSRLTVL.

The chain links TRBV6-2 or TRBV6-3 to TRBJ2-2; possibly TRBD1 for D (5 bases). Germline V gene data show CDR1 as MNHEY and CDR2 as SVGEGT. CDR3 length: 14 amino acids. Trimming pared 6 bases from V and 3 bases from J, leaving 11 bases between. The chain's CDR3 is CASSLTEHTGELFF. In DNA form, the CDR3 reads TGTGCCAGCAGCTTGACAGAGCACACCGGGGAGCTGTTTTTT.

V gene TRBV4-3 combines with J gene TRBJ1-2; no clear D gene. The CDR3 runs 15 residues. V shed 2 bases and J shed 2 bases, with 12 bases lying between them. Germline assignment: CDR1 LGHNA and CDR2 YSLEER. The CDR3 DNA sequence: TGCGCCAGCAGCCAATCCGGGGTTGGGAACTATGGCTACACCTTC. Protein product: CASSQSGVGNYGYTF.

V gene TRBV10-3 combines with J gene TRBJ2-1; TRBD2 aligns across 14 bases. CDR3 length: 17 residues. V lost 6 bases and J lost 4; bases outside the gene matches: 8. Germline-derived CDR1 and CDR2 are ENHRY and SYGVKD. CDR3 region: CAIRSLGTSGRYNEQFF. CDR3 coding DNA: TGTGCCATCAGGTCCCTCGGGACTAGCGGGAGATACAATGAGCAGTTCTTC.

The chain links TRBV12-5 to TRBJ1-2, with D possibly TRBD1 on 6 matching bases. The CDR3 length is 13 residues. Deletions cut 7 bases from V and 4 bases from J, with 13 bases between. Looked up from germline, CDR1 is LGHNT and CDR2 is FRNRAP. In DNA, the CDR3 is TGTGCTAGTGACAGGGACGGACTCTATGGCTACACCTTC. It specifies CASDRDGLYGYTF. The full variable domain, its missing parts supplied by reference TRBV12-5 and TRBJ1-2, is DARVTQTPRHKVTEMGQEVTMRCQPILGHNTVFWYRQTMMQGLELLAYFRNRAPLDDSGMPKDRFSAEMPDATLATLKIQPSEPRDSAVYFCASDRDGLYGYTFGSGTRLTVV.

The V and J genes are TRBV5-4 and TRBJ2-1; 11 nucleotides agree with TRBD1. The CDR3 has 16 residues. V shed 5 bases, J shed 4 bases, and the junction held 8 bases outside the gene matches. The germline gives CDR1 SGHNT, CDR2 YYREEE (reference sequence). The CDR3 sequence is CASSSPGQGGYNEQFF. The CDR3 DNA follows: TGTGCCAGCAGTTCTCCGGGACAGGGGGGATACAATGAGCAGTTCTTC.

This chain connects TRBV12-3 or TRBV12-4 to TRBJ2-5; 8 bases line up with TRBD1. The CDR3 is 13 amino acids. V lost 5 bases to trimming and J lost 7 bases; unmatched junction nucleotides: 6. CDR3 in amino acids: CASSSRGLGTQYF. CDR3 bases: TGTGCCAGCAGTAGCAGGGGGCTAGGGACCCAGTACTTC.

The chain is built from TRBV18 and TRBJ2-2; D call uncertain. Germline loops: CDR1 KGHSH, CDR2 LQKENI. The CDR3 is made up of 13 amino acids. V gave up 2 bases and J gave up 6 bases, with 7 bases separating them. CDR3 in DNA: TGTGCCAGCTCACCAAGTGCGTCCGGGGAGCTGTTTTTT. It specifies CASSPSASGELFF.

The gene calls are TRBV11-2 and TRBJ2-1; TRBD2 matches at 10 bases. This CDR3 contains 15 residues. The V and J ends lost 2 bases and 3 bases, in that order; junction bases with no gene match: 1. In germline, CDR1 is SGHAT, CDR2 FQNNGV. CDR3 amino acids: CASSLLAGGYNEQFF. In DNA, the CDR3 is TGTGCCAGCAGCTTATTAGCGGGGGGCTACAATGAGCAGTTCTTC.